The 7 T cell receptor beta chains listed next were all sequenced from one sample in a study of T cell responses to AZD1222 COVID-19 vaccine. Libraries were prepared by immunoSEQ multiplex PCR; TCRdb keeps only in-frame clonotypes and omits some of them. Here the sample spans around 130,000 clones, around 90% being singletons. The sample consisted of peripheral blood, taken 28 days after the second AZD1222 dose. These receptors all come from an adult who received the AZD1222 COVID-19 vaccine.

The chain joins TRBV24-1 to TRBJ1-2; D gene unclear. The CDR3 contains 13 residues. V lost 4 bases to trimming and J lost 5 bases, with 10 bases between them. CDR1 and CDR2 (germline): KGHDR, SFDVKD. CDR3 protein: CATSETDWYGYTF. The CDR3 nucleotides are TGTGCCACCAGTGAGACCGACTGGTATGGCTACACCTTC.

V is TRBV2 and J is TRBJ1-2, with TRBD1 matching 8 bases. Germline V lookup: CDR1 SNHLY, CDR2 FYNNEI. Trimming cost V 7 bases and J 8 bases; bases outside gene matches: 9. The CDR3 totals 13 residues. For the CDR3, the DNA is TGTGCCAGCAAGCGGGTCAGGGGGCACGGCTACACCTTC. This encodes CASKRVRGHGYTF.

The rearrangement uses TRBV5-4 and TRBJ1-6; D remains unclear. V dropped 0 bases and J dropped 7 bases, with 5 bases sitting between them. This CDR3 contains 13 residues. The germline V gene encodes CDR1 SGHNT and CDR2 YYREEE (reference sequence). The CDR3 DNA is TGTGCCAGCAGCTTGGTCGAGAATTCACCCCTCCACTTT. Its protein product is CASSLVENSPLHF.

V gene TRBV10-3 combines with J gene TRBJ1-1; D is unclear. The CDR3 runs 15 residues. Germline CDR1 reads ENHRY; CDR2 reads SYGVKD. With 0 bases removed from V and 0 bases from J, the gap between germline ends came to 8 bases. The DNA for the CDR3 is TGTGCCATCAGTGAGTCCAGAGGGCTGAACACTGAAGCTTTCTTT. This gives the protein CAISESRGLNTEAFF.

This chain uses TRBV6-2 or TRBV6-3 with TRBJ1-2, with D perhaps matching TRBD1 (5 bases). The CDR3 extends over 15 amino acids. V was shortened by 5 bases and J by 4 bases, with 17 bases between the two germline ends. Germline-derived CDR1 and CDR2 are MNHEY and SVGEGT. For the CDR3, the DNA is TGTGCCAGCAGTAACACCGGGGTCCAGGGCTATGGCTACACCTTC. This sequence encodes CASSNTGVQGYGYTF.

This chain links TRBV19 with TRBJ2-5, with 12 bases lining up with TRBD1. In germline, CDR1 is LNHDA, CDR2 SQIVND (reference sequence). V trimming: 3 bases; J trimming: 5 bases; junction bases outside the gene matches: 10. There are 17 residues in the CDR3. The CDR3 DNA follows: TGTGCCAGTAGTATCGGGACAGGGGGCAATTTGGGGGAGACCCAGTACTTC. It encodes CASSIGTGGNLGETQYF.

J is TRBJ1-1 and V is TRBV7-2; no clear D gene. Germline lookup yields CDR1 SGHTA and CDR2 FQGNSA. The CDR3 length is 12 residues. V lost 7 bases and J lost 5, with 11 bases in between. The CDR3 DNA follows: TGTGCCAGCATCCCCCCGGGGACTGAAGCTTTCTTT. This encodes CASIPPGTEAFF.